One and the same sample provided the 15 T cell receptor beta chains below, sequenced in a study of glioma-infiltrating T cells after dendritic cell vaccination. Generated by immunoSEQ multiplex PCR, the TCRdb table keeps only in-frame clones and is missing some. The sample lists 25,000 to 35,000 clones; 90% were seen once. Sequencing used blood, obtained before dendritic cell vaccination. These receptor sequences come from a human donor with glioblastoma.

The chain uses TRBV6-4 and TRBJ1-2; TRBD1 might be the D (5 bases). Trimming removed 0 bases from V and 11 bases from J, with 10 bases in between. The length of the CDR3 is 12 residues. Germline V lookup: CDR1 MRHNA, CDR2 SNTAGT. The CDR3 nucleotides are TGTGCCAGCAGTGACTCACTCGGGGGTTACACCTTC. Translating gives CASSDSLGGYTF.

The gene calls are TRBV4-1 and TRBJ2-7; TRBD1 matches 8 bases. The CDR3 extends over 17 amino acids. The germline V gene has CDR1 MGHRA and CDR2 YSYEKL. Losses at the gene ends were 2 bases for V and 2 bases for J; bases not matched to a gene: 11. The CDR3 is CASSQRGQDSLPYEQYF. The CDR3 DNA sequence: TGCGCCAGCAGCCAACGGGGACAGGACTCCCTACCCTACGAGCAGTACTTC.

V usage is TRBV25-1 and J usage is TRBJ1-6, with D possibly TRBD1 on 6 matching bases. Germline CDR1 MGHDK, CDR2 SYGVNS. Trimming shortened V by 4 bases and J by 0 bases, and 13 bases separated the two germline ends. CDR3 length: 17 residues. CDR3 region: CASSASDRSSYNSPLHF. The CDR3 DNA is TGTGCCAGCAGTGCCTCTGACAGGAGCTCCTATAATTCACCCCTCCACTTT.

V and J are TRBV7-9 and TRBJ1-5; TRBD1 aligns across 10 bases. The CDR3 runs 17 residues. Germline trimming cut 5 bases from V and 1 base from J; bases unmatched to any gene: 8. CDR1 SEHNR and CDR2 FQNEAQ come from the germline V gene (reference sequence). The CDR3 here is CASSIFGTGVSNQPQHF. The CDR3 DNA reads TGTGCCAGCAGCATTTTTGGGACAGGGGTAAGCAATCAGCCCCAGCATTTT.

This clone was counted once. CDR3 DNA: TGTGCCAGCAGTGAAGCCCACGAGACAGGGAACCAGCCCCAGCATTTT. As protein: CASSEAHETGNQPQHF. This chain joins TRBV6-1 and TRBJ1-5; TRBD1 matches at 7 bases. CDR1 MNHNS and CDR2 SASEGT come from the germline V gene. The CDR3 length is 16 residues. Trimming took 0 bases from V and 7 from J; bases not matched to a gene: 9.

This chain connects TRBV6-6 to TRBJ2-7; no firm D call. Between the trimmed V and J ends, which lost 2 bases and 2 bases, there was a span of 10 bases. In germline, CDR1 is MNHNY, CDR2 SVGAGI (reference sequence). This CDR3 contains 14 residues. The DNA of the CDR3 is TGTGCCAGCAGTTACGGTGGCACCGCCTACGAGCAGTACTTC. Protein: CASSYGGTAYEQYF.

This chain joins TRBV5-1 and TRBJ1-1, with a possible D match to TRBD1 (5 bases). The length of the CDR3 is 14 residues. V was trimmed by 6 bases and J by 7 bases, leaving 19 bases between them. Per the germline V gene, CDR1 is SGHRS and CDR2 is YFSETQ. The CDR3 sequence: CASTPKGDRGEAFF. Written as DNA, the CDR3 is TGCGCCAGCACCCCTAAAGGGGATAGGGGTGAAGCTTTCTTT.

Only one count was recorded for this clone. This sequence joins TRBV30 and TRBJ2-7, with D maybe TRBD1 (6 bases). Germline V gene sequence: CDR1 GTSNPN, CDR2 SVGIG (reference sequence). The length of the CDR3 is 15 residues. V lost 3 bases, J lost 3 bases, and 18 bases lay in between. The CDR3 region has the DNA TGTGCCTGGAGGGGTGGGGTCAGGGGTTTCTACGAGCAGTACTTC. As protein: CAWRGGVRGFYEQYF.

The chain recombines TRBV19 with TRBJ2-5, with TRBD2 identical over 8 bases. The ends lost 6 bases at V and 3 bases at J; junction bases unmatched: 6. The CDR3 is made up of 14 amino acids. The germline V gene encodes CDR1 LNHDA and CDR2 SQIVND (reference sequence). This chain's CDR3 is CASRVAGGEETQYF. CDR3 in DNA: TGTGCCAGTAGGGTCGCGGGGGGCGAAGAGACCCAGTACTTC.

The genes are TRBV7-6 and TRBJ2-1, with D unclear. With 5 bases removed from V and 6 bases from J, the gap between germline ends came to 11 bases. The CDR3 has 13 residues. Germline CDR1 reads SGHVS; CDR2 reads FNYEAQ. The CDR3 coding sequence is TGTGCCAGCAGCATAACTTATGGCAATGAGCAGTTCTTC. Its translation: CASSITYGNEQFF.

The J gene is TRBJ2-2, the V gene TRBV27; tentative D call: TRBD1 (6 bases). Trimming took off 4 bases at V and 5 bases at J, with 11 bases between the two ends. This CDR3 is 14 amino acids long. Germline loops: CDR1 MNHEY, CDR2 SMNVEV (reference sequence). Here the CDR3 reads CASSWGTGTGELFF. The CDR3 DNA is TGTGCCAGCAGTTGGGGAACAGGGACCGGGGAGCTGTTTTTT.

The chain uses TRBV14 and TRBJ2-3; D might be TRBD1 (7 bases). Per germline, CDR1 SGHDN and CDR2 FVKESK. The CDR3 contains 15 residues. Trimming removed 4 bases at V and 3 bases at J, with 14 bases between. CDR3 sequence: CASSPIQGRTDTQYF. CDR3 coding DNA: TGTGCCAGCAGCCCTATACAGGGGAGGACAGATACGCAGTATTTT.

The J gene is TRBJ2-5, the V gene TRBV7-9; D ambiguous. Trimming removed 1 base at V and 5 bases at J, with 17 bases between. CDR1 is SEHNR and CDR2 is FQNEAQ in the germline V gene (reference sequence). The CDR3 has 16 amino acids. The chain's CDR3 is CASSLDPGSRLETQYF. CDR3 nucleotide sequence: TGTGCCAGCAGCTTAGATCCCGGATCCCGACTGGAGACCCAGTACTTC. Complete variable domain (other parts from reference TRBV7-9 and TRBJ2-5): DTGVSQNPRHKITKRGQNVTFRCDPISEHNRLYWYRQTLGQGPEFLTYFQNEAQLEKSRLLSDRFSAERPKGSFSTLEIQRTEQGDSAMYLCASSLDPGSRLETQYFGPGTRLLVL.

The J gene is TRBJ1-1, the V gene TRBV6-5; 7 nucleotides align to TRBD1. V lost 6 bases to trimming and J lost 5 bases; unmatched junction nucleotides: 9. Per germline, CDR1 MNHEY and CDR2 SVGAGI. The CDR3 runs to 14 residues. CDR3 nucleotide sequence: TGTGCCAGCAGCCCCCGACAGGGACGGACTGAAGCTTTCTTT. This translates into CASSPRQGRTEAFF.

This clone was seen just once. The chain couples TRBV6-1 to TRBJ1-4; no clear D gene. CDR3 length: 13 amino acids. Trimming took 2 bases from V and 5 from J, leaving 6 bases between them. Germline CDR1 and CDR2: MNHNS and SASEGT. Here the CDR3 DNA reads TGTGCCAGCAGTGAATCCCAGAATGAAAAACTGTTTTTT. This gives the protein CASSESQNEKLFF.